These T cell receptor beta chains were read from a single sample in a study of blood T cell repertoires in COVID-19. Only in-frame clones appear in the TCRdb table, and some are missing; sequencing was by immunoSEQ multiplex PCR. The sample has 650,000 to 800,000 clones; over 80% are singletons. The sequenced sample was peripheral blood. These TCRs come from a woman under 30 with acute or convalescent COVID-19. CDR3s include the opening cysteine and the closing phenylalanine or tryptophan. Fields, in order: clone size, V gene, J gene, D gene, CDR3 protein, CDR3 DNA. D genes are given only for firm matches. The size of a clone is reported for some rows only, either as once, few or many, or as a class for expanded clones.

clone_size: NA
v_call: TRBV24-1
j_call: TRBJ2-3
d_call: TRBD1
cdr3_aa: CATSGQGGTDTQYF
cdr3_nt: TGTGCCACCAGTGGACAGGGTGGAACAGATACGCAGTATTTT

clone_size: NA
v_call: TRBV5-1
j_call: TRBJ2-7
d_call: TRBD2
cdr3_aa: CASSLGGGNYEQYF
cdr3_nt: TGCGCCAGCAGCTTGGGGGGAGGGAACTACGAGCAGTACTTC

clone_size: NA
v_call: TRBV30
j_call: TRBJ2-1
d_call: TRBD2
cdr3_aa: CAWSFYGTRGTNEQFF
cdr3_nt: TGTGCCTGGTCCTTTTACGGGACTAGAGGGACTAATGAGCAGTTCTTC

clone_size: NA
v_call: TRBV2
j_call: TRBJ2-2
d_call: NA
cdr3_aa: CASRAGERTNTGELFF
cdr3_nt: TGTGCCAGCAGGGCCGGGGAGCGGACGAACACCGGGGAGCTGTTTTTT

clone_size: NA
v_call: TRBV27
j_call: TRBJ2-7
d_call: NA
cdr3_aa: CASKREPNNPYEQYF
cdr3_nt: TGTGCCAGCAAGAGGGAGCCGAACAACCCCTACGAGCAGTACTTC

clone_size: NA
v_call: TRBV6-4
j_call: TRBJ1-6
d_call: NA
cdr3_aa: CASSDTFGSPLHF
cdr3_nt: NA

clone_size: NA
v_call: TRBV4-1
j_call: TRBJ2-5
d_call: TRBD1
cdr3_aa: CASSQGPKGTDGSTETQYF
cdr3_nt: TGCGCCAGCAGCCAAGGCCCAAAGGGGACAGACGGGTCTACGGAGACCCAGTACTTC

clone_size: NA
v_call: TRBV7-2
j_call: TRBJ2-1
d_call: NA
cdr3_aa: CASSLGGGRRNEQFF
cdr3_nt: TGTGCCAGCAGCTTAGGGGGGGGCCGACGGAATGAGCAGTTCTTC

clone_size: NA
v_call: TRBV20-1
j_call: TRBJ1-6
d_call: NA
cdr3_aa: CSASGQGGSPLHF
cdr3_nt: TGCAGTGCTAGTGGGCAGGGCGGTTCACCCCTCCACTTT

clone_size: NA
v_call: TRBV2
j_call: TRBJ1-5
d_call: NA
cdr3_aa: CASRARTGNNQPQHF
cdr3_nt: TGTGCCAGCAGAGCCAGAACAGGGAACAATCAGCCCCAGCATTTT

clone_size: NA
v_call: TRBV9
j_call: TRBJ1-1
d_call: TRBD1
cdr3_aa: CASSPDRARGAFF
cdr3_nt: TGTGCCAGCAGCCCGGACAGGGCTCGGGGAGCTTTCTTT

clone_size: few
v_call: TRBV7-2
j_call: TRBJ2-7
d_call: NA
cdr3_aa: CASSFKVDGGYEQYF
cdr3_nt: TGTGCCAGCAGCTTCAAAGTGGACGGAGGCTACGAGCAGTACTTC

clone_size: NA
v_call: TRBV6-5
j_call: TRBJ2-7
d_call: TRBD2
cdr3_aa: CASSPGGLSAYEQYF
cdr3_nt: TGTGCCAGCAGTCCGGGGGGACTTTCCGCCTACGAGCAGTACTTC

clone_size: NA
v_call: TRBV27
j_call: TRBJ2-7
d_call: TRBD1
cdr3_aa: CASGRGTGLPDEQYF
cdr3_nt: TGTGCCAGCGGCCGCGGGACAGGTCTCCCAGACGAGCAGTACTTC

clone_size: NA
v_call: TRBV5-6
j_call: TRBJ1-2
d_call: NA
cdr3_aa: CASNRSPRNYGYTF
cdr3_nt: TGTGCCAGCAATCGGTCCCCGCGTAACTATGGCTACACCTTC

clone_size: NA
v_call: TRBV7-3
j_call: TRBJ1-6
d_call: NA
cdr3_aa: CASSLGGPSPLHF
cdr3_nt: TGTGCCAGCAGCTTAGGGGGCCCGTCACCCCTCCACTTT

clone_size: NA
v_call: TRBV12-3/TRBV12-4
j_call: TRBJ1-2
d_call: NA
cdr3_aa: CASSLQGWGYTF
cdr3_nt: TGTGCCAGCAGTCTACAGGGTTGGGGCTACACCTTC

clone_size: NA
v_call: TRBV6-5
j_call: TRBJ2-3
d_call: TRBD1
cdr3_aa: CASRGQGDTDTQYF
cdr3_nt: TGTGCCAGCAGGGGACAGGGGGATACAGATACGCAGTATTTT

clone_size: few
v_call: TRBV15
j_call: TRBJ1-5
d_call: NA
cdr3_aa: CATSRDRPGNNQPQHF
cdr3_nt: TGTGCCACCAGCAGAGATCGGCCGGGAAACAATCAGCCCCAGCATTTT

clone_size: NA
v_call: TRBV7-2
j_call: TRBJ2-3
d_call: NA
cdr3_aa: CASSSRWSSTDTQYF
cdr3_nt: TGTGCCAGCAGCTCGAGGTGGTCTAGCACAGATACGCAGTATTTT

clone_size: NA
v_call: TRBV2
j_call: TRBJ2-7
d_call: NA
cdr3_aa: CASKNQGAAYEQYF
cdr3_nt: TGTGCCAGCAAAAATCAAGGGGCCGCTTACGAGCAGTACTTC

clone_size: NA
v_call: TRBV4-1
j_call: TRBJ1-2
d_call: NA
cdr3_aa: CASSQTTGTSFYTF
cdr3_nt: TGCGCCAGCAGTCAAACTACAGGGACCTCTTTCTACACCTTC

clone_size: NA
v_call: TRBV10-3
j_call: TRBJ1-5
d_call: NA
cdr3_aa: CAISEAWGRSPQHF
cdr3_nt: TGTGCCATCAGTGAGGCATGGGGGCGAAGTCCCCAGCATTTT

clone_size: once
v_call: TRBV21-1
j_call: TRBJ1-1
d_call: NA
cdr3_aa: CASSKAFRLPGREDTEAFF
cdr3_nt: TGTGCCAGCAGCAAAGCTTTCCGTTTACCAGGGAGGGAGGACACTGAAGCTTTCTTT

clone_size: NA
v_call: TRBV7-8
j_call: TRBJ1-1
d_call: NA
cdr3_aa: CASSLVPGHGSFF
cdr3_nt: TGTGCCAGCAGCTTAGTCCCAGGGCATGGGTCTTTCTTT

clone_size: NA
v_call: TRBV5-5
j_call: TRBJ1-5
d_call: NA
cdr3_aa: CASSLGSANQPQHF
cdr3_nt: TGTGCCAGCAGCTTGGGGTCAGCGAATCAGCCCCAGCATTTT

clone_size: NA
v_call: TRBV30
j_call: TRBJ1-4
d_call: NA
cdr3_aa: CAFIVRTAITYQEATNEKLFF
cdr3_nt: TGTGCCTTCATTGTGAGGACAGCTATAACCTACCAGGAGGCAACTAATGAAAAACTGTTTTTT

clone_size: NA
v_call: TRBV10-3
j_call: TRBJ1-2
d_call: NA
cdr3_aa: CAISAEGPLVGGYTF
cdr3_nt: TGTGCCATCAGTGCCGAGGGTCCTTTAGTGGGGGGCTACACCTTC

clone_size: NA
v_call: TRBV6-4
j_call: TRBJ2-1
d_call: TRBD1
cdr3_aa: CASSDGGDRATDEQFF
cdr3_nt: TGTGCCAGCAGTGACGGGGGAGACAGGGCCACCGATGAGCAGTTCTTC

clone_size: NA
v_call: TRBV5-1
j_call: TRBJ1-1
d_call: TRBD1
cdr3_aa: CASADRRTMNTEAFF
cdr3_nt: TGCGCCAGCGCGGACAGGCGAACCATGAACACTGAAGCTTTCTTT

clone_size: NA
v_call: TRBV9
j_call: TRBJ2-1
d_call: NA
cdr3_aa: CASSVGGPSYNEQFF
cdr3_nt: TGTGCCAGCAGCGTAGGGGGGCCGTCCTACAATGAGCAGTTCTTC

clone_size: NA
v_call: TRBV5-4
j_call: TRBJ2-3
d_call: TRBD2
cdr3_aa: CASSFGSGGGYTQYF
cdr3_nt: TGTGCCAGCAGCTTCGGCAGCGGGGGGGGTTATACGCAGTATTTT

clone_size: once
v_call: TRBV4-1
j_call: TRBJ2-7
d_call: NA
cdr3_aa: CASSLTWGNYEQYF
cdr3_nt: TGCGCCAGCAGCCTCACCTGGGGCAACTACGAGCAGTACTTC

clone_size: NA
v_call: TRBV15
j_call: TRBJ2-3
d_call: TRBD1
cdr3_aa: CATSIPTGVPDTQYF
cdr3_nt: TGTGCCACCAGCATTCCGACAGGGGTACCAGATACGCAGTATTTT

clone_size: NA
v_call: TRBV11-2
j_call: TRBJ1-2
d_call: NA
cdr3_aa: CASSPSHRVGGYTF
cdr3_nt: TGTGCCAGCAGCCCGTCCCACAGGGTAGGCGGCTACACCTTC

clone_size: few
v_call: TRBV29-1
j_call: TRBJ1-1
d_call: TRBD1
cdr3_aa: CSAMGGLRQGNTEAFF
cdr3_nt: TGCAGCGCCATGGGCGGATTAAGACAGGGGAACACTGAAGCTTTCTTT

clone_size: NA
v_call: TRBV19
j_call: TRBJ1-4
d_call: TRBD1
cdr3_aa: CASSPTGTGDEKLFF
cdr3_nt: TGTGCCAGTAGTCCGACCGGGACAGGCGATGAAAAACTGTTTTTT

clone_size: NA
v_call: TRBV19
j_call: TRBJ1-2
d_call: NA
cdr3_aa: CATRNWGGDFDGYTF
cdr3_nt: TGTGCCACCCGGAACTGGGGGGGAGATTTTGATGGCTACACCTTC

clone_size: NA
v_call: TRBV5-1
j_call: TRBJ1-6
d_call: NA
cdr3_aa: CASSLGGSYNSPLHF
cdr3_nt: TGCGCCAGCAGCTTAGGGGGCTCCTATAATTCACCCCTCCACTTT

clone_size: NA
v_call: TRBV27
j_call: TRBJ2-7
d_call: NA
cdr3_aa: CASTKAGSPYEQYF
cdr3_nt: TGTGCCAGCACAAAGGCGGGGTCGCCCTACGAGCAGTACTTC

clone_size: NA
v_call: TRBV12-3/TRBV12-4
j_call: TRBJ1-1
d_call: NA
cdr3_aa: CASSLGGSEAFF
cdr3_nt: TGTGCCAGCAGTTTGGGGGGGTCTGAAGCTTTCTTT

clone_size: NA
v_call: TRBV12-3/TRBV12-4
j_call: TRBJ2-2
d_call: NA
cdr3_aa: CASSSTAGELFF
cdr3_nt: TGTGCCAGCAGTTCGACAGCCGGGGAGCTGTTTTTT

clone_size: NA
v_call: TRBV30
j_call: TRBJ2-7
d_call: TRBD2
cdr3_aa: CAWVPGGSSYEQYF
cdr3_nt: TGTGCCTGGGTTCCGGGGGGATCCTCCTACGAGCAGTACTTC

clone_size: NA
v_call: TRBV12-3/TRBV12-4
j_call: TRBJ1-1
d_call: NA
cdr3_aa: CASSFGQPEAFF
cdr3_nt: TGTGCCAGCAGTTTCGGACAGCCTGAAGCTTTCTTT